The 20 T cell receptor beta chains below come from one sample, sequenced in a study of beta chain features in type 1 diabetes. Every isolated RNA sample was fully reverse transcribed, so sequencing captured expressed TCRB transcripts. The method was immunoSEQ multiplex PCR; TCRdb's version includes in-frame clones alone and lacks a portion of them. The sample has 200,000 to 250,000 clones, over 8.5% seen once. Sequencing was performed on naive CD4+ T cells from blood. The source is a woman under 30 in good health.

The chain has TRBV14 and TRBJ2-3, with unresolved D. Germline V CDR1 and CDR2: SGHDN, FVKESK. The CDR3 has 14 amino acids. V was shortened by 0 bases and J by 2 bases, with 6 bases between the two germline ends. CDR3 protein: CASSQEAFTDTQYF. DNA of the CDR3: TGTGCCAGCAGCCAAGAAGCCTTCACAGATACGCAGTATTTT.

This clone was observed a handful of times. The chain carries TRBV27 and TRBJ2-3; 8 nucleotides line up with TRBD2. V shed 4 bases, J shed 6 bases, and the junction held 6 bases outside the gene matches. Germline V gene sequence: CDR1 MNHEY, CDR2 SMNVEV (reference sequence). CDR3 length: 14 amino acids. The chain's CDR3 is CASSSGLARDTQYF. In DNA, the CDR3 is TGTGCCAGCAGTTCCGGACTAGCACGGGATACGCAGTATTTT.

V and J are TRBV2 and TRBJ2-7, with D maybe TRBD2 (7 bases). CDR3 size: 15 residues. The germline gives CDR1 SNHLY, CDR2 FYNNEI. Trimming removed 0 bases at V and 6 bases at J, with 15 bases between. This chain's CDR3 is CASSEARGALGEQYF. As DNA, the CDR3 is TGTGCCAGCAGTGAAGCACGGGGGGCGCTGGGCGAGCAGTACTTC.

The V gene is TRBV5-1, the J gene TRBJ2-3, with 9 bases aligning to TRBD2. V trimming: 2 bases; J trimming: 1 base; junction bases outside the gene matches: 2. This CDR3 is 15 amino acids long. CDR1 is SGHRS and CDR2 is YFSETQ in the germline V gene. CDR3 residues: CASSFASGGTDTQYF. The CDR3 DNA is TGCGCCAGCAGCTTTGCTAGCGGGGGCACAGATACGCAGTATTTT.

The rearrangement links TRBV28 to TRBJ2-1; 10 positions match TRBD2. Germline V gene lookup returns CDR1 MDHEN and CDR2 SYDVKM. The V and J ends lost 5 bases and 7 bases, in that order; junction bases with no gene match: 8. This CDR3 region has 15 residues. The CDR3 coding sequence is TGTGCCAGCAGTCCCGGGACTAGCGTGGGGAATGAGCAGTTCTTC. Its translation is CASSPGTSVGNEQFF.

The rearrangement uses TRBV7-9 and TRBJ2-5; D may be TRBD1 (6 bases). Looked up from germline, CDR1 is SEHNR and CDR2 is FQNEAQ (reference sequence). With 4 bases removed from V and 3 bases from J, the gap between germline ends came to 15 bases. The CDR3 runs to 15 residues. The CDR3 nucleotides are TGTGCCAGCAGCTCCCGGCGACAGGAGGAAGAGACCCAGTACTTC. Translating it yields CASSSRRQEEETQYF. The full variable domain, completed using reference TRBV7-9 and TRBJ2-5, is DTGVSQNPRHKITKRGQNVTFRCDPISEHNRLYWYRQTLGQGPEFLTYFQNEAQLEKSRLLSDRFSAERPKGSFSTLEIQRTEQGDSAMYLCASSSRRQEEETQYFGPGTRLLVL.

This chain joins TRBV2 and TRBJ2-7; 9 positions agree with TRBD2. J gave up 4 bases and V 8 bases, and 6 bases lay outside the gene matches. Germline CDR1 SNHLY, CDR2 FYNNEI. The CDR3 length is 13 residues. The CDR3 DNA reads TGTGCCAGCTATAGGCGGGAGGGTTACGAGCAGTACTTC. Translation gives CASYRREGYEQYF.

The chain couples TRBV30 to TRBJ2-3; D might be TRBD2 (5 bases). The germline V and J ends were trimmed by 5 bases and 5 bases, with 8 bases remaining between them. Germline loops: CDR1 GTSNPN, CDR2 SVGIG (reference sequence). This CDR3 comprises 11 residues. The CDR3 spells CAWAEGDTQYF. The CDR3 DNA follows: TGTGCCTGGGCAGAGGGAGATACGCAGTATTTT.

Only a few counts were recorded for this clone. Other DNA sequences in this sample translate to the same CDR3. This rearrangement joins TRBV18 to TRBJ2-7; unclear D gene. V was cut by 0 bases and J by 4 bases, with 7 bases left in between. The germline V gene has CDR1 KGHSH and CDR2 LQKENI. This CDR3 comprises 13 residues. The CDR3, as DNA: TGTGCCAGCTCACCACCGTCGTCTTACGAGCAGTACTTC. It is translated as CASSPPSSYEQYF.

V and J are TRBV27 and TRBJ2-3; D not certain. Germline V CDR1 and CDR2: MNHEY, SMNVEV (reference sequence). CDR3 length equals 14 residues. Trimming left V 2 bases short and J 5 bases short, with 11 bases between. CDR3 DNA: TGTGCCAGCAGTTTACTTTCCCGAGGAGATACGCAGTATTTT. Its translation is CASSLLSRGDTQYF.

A few counts support this clone. The chain carries TRBV5-1 and TRBJ1-2; the match to TRBD1 covers 10 bases. After removal of 0 bases from V and 7 bases from J, the junction contained 3 bases not matched to a gene. Per the germline V gene, CDR1 is SGHRS and CDR2 is YFSETQ. The CDR3 is 14 residues long. This chain's CDR3 is CASSLGQGAPGYTF. CDR3 coding DNA: TGCGCCAGCAGCTTGGGACAGGGGGCGCCTGGCTACACCTTC.

This clone was observed a handful of times. The chain has TRBV6-5 and TRBJ1-1; D is unresolved. CDR3 length equals 15 residues. Deletions cut 1 base from V and 2 bases from J, with 11 bases between. Germline V CDR1 and CDR2: MNHEY, SVGAGI. Here the CDR3 reads CASSYLNTFNTEAFF. The CDR3 nucleotides are TGTGCCAGCAGTTACTTAAATACTTTTAACACTGAAGCTTTCTTT.

This clone was counted ten times or more. The chain links TRBV19 to TRBJ2-5; D is unresolved. Germline V gene sequence: CDR1 LNHDA, CDR2 SQIVND (reference sequence). The CDR3 length is 11 residues. CDR3 nucleotides: TGTGCAACCGCCTCTACGGAGACCCAGTACTTC. This codes for CATASTETQYF. Full variable domain (rest looked up from reference TRBV19 and TRBJ2-5): DGGITQSPKYLFRKEGQNVTLSCEQNLNHDAMYWYRQDPGQGLRLIYYSQIVNDFQKGDIAEGYSVSREKKESFPLTVTSAQKNPTAFYLCATASTETQYFGPGTRLLVL.

This clone turned up a few times. The genes are TRBV5-6 and TRBJ2-3, with D maybe TRBD2 (6 bases). The CDR3 runs 14 residues. Germline lookup yields CDR1 SGHDT and CDR2 YYEEEE. Deletions cut 3 bases from V and 5 bases from J, with 13 bases between. CDR3 amino acids: CASSSARGGDTQYF. The CDR3 DNA is TGTGCCAGCAGCTCCGCCCGGGGAGGAGATACGCAGTATTTT.

The chain uses TRBV11-1 and TRBJ2-7; TRBD2 matches 10 bases. Germline lookup yields CDR1 SGHAT and CDR2 FQDESV (reference sequence). V was pared by 5 bases and J by 0 bases, with 10 bases of the junction left unmatched. This CDR3 comprises 17 residues. In DNA form, the CDR3 reads TGTGCCAGCAGCCAACCTGGACTAGCGGAGAACTCCTACGAGCAGTACTTC. It codes for CASSQPGLAENSYEQYF. Complete variable domain (other parts from reference TRBV11-1 and TRBJ2-7): EAEVAQSPRYKITEKSQAVAFWCDPISGHATLYWYRQILGQGPELLVQFQDESVVDDSQLPKDRFSAERLKGVDSTLKIQPAELGDSAMYLCASSQPGLAENSYEQYFGPGTRLTVT.

This clone appeared a single time. The chain uses TRBV5-1 and TRBJ2-2; 7 bases line up with TRBD2. The junction had 6 bases not matched to a gene; V was cut back by 4 bases and J by 0 bases. The CDR3 runs 16 residues. The germline V gene has CDR1 SGHRS and CDR2 YFSETQ. This CDR3 reads CASSPQRGTNTGELFF. In DNA, the CDR3 is TGCGCCAGCAGCCCTCAGCGGGGAACGAACACCGGGGAGCTGTTTTTT.

This clone was seen a few times. This chain uses TRBV7-9 with TRBJ2-2; 7 nucleotides match TRBD1. The CDR3 totals 15 residues. J was trimmed by 7 bases and V by 4 bases; bases with no gene match: 9. Germline loops: CDR1 SEHNR, CDR2 FQNEAQ (reference sequence). The CDR3 sequence is CASSSQLQGFGELFF. For the CDR3, the DNA is TGTGCCAGCAGCTCACAGCTACAGGGGTTCGGGGAGCTGTTTTTT.

This clone was counted a few times. The V gene is TRBV6-6, the J gene TRBJ2-7, with 11 bases fitting TRBD1. The CDR3 consists of 15 residues. Germline assignment: CDR1 MNHNY and CDR2 SVGAGI (reference sequence). The J segment lost 3 bases and the V segment lost 4 bases, leaving 5 bases of the junction unmatched. CDR3 sequence reads: CASSSVGQGVYEQYF. CDR3 DNA: TGTGCCAGCAGTTCTGTGGGACAGGGGGTCTACGAGCAGTACTTC.

This clone came up a few times. V gene TRBV15 combines with J gene TRBJ2-5; possibly TRBD1 for D (5 bases). V was pared by 1 base and J by 3 bases, with 12 bases between. The CDR3 spans 15 residues. Germline V gene data show CDR1 as LNHNV and CDR2 as YYDKDF (reference sequence). CDR3 amino acids: CATSRAGQLKETQYF. CDR3 in DNA: TGTGCCACCAGCAGAGCTGGACAACTTAAAGAGACCCAGTACTTC.

This chain joins TRBV27 and TRBJ1-2, with TRBD1 as a possible D gene (5 bases). Germline CDR1 MNHEY, CDR2 SMNVEV (reference sequence). This CDR3 spans 15 amino acids. Trimming removed 6 bases from V and 0 bases from J, with 14 bases in between. The CDR3 bases are TGTGCCAGCAGCTCTCAGGGTGCTCCTAACTATGGCTACACCTTC. It specifies CASSSQGAPNYGYTF.